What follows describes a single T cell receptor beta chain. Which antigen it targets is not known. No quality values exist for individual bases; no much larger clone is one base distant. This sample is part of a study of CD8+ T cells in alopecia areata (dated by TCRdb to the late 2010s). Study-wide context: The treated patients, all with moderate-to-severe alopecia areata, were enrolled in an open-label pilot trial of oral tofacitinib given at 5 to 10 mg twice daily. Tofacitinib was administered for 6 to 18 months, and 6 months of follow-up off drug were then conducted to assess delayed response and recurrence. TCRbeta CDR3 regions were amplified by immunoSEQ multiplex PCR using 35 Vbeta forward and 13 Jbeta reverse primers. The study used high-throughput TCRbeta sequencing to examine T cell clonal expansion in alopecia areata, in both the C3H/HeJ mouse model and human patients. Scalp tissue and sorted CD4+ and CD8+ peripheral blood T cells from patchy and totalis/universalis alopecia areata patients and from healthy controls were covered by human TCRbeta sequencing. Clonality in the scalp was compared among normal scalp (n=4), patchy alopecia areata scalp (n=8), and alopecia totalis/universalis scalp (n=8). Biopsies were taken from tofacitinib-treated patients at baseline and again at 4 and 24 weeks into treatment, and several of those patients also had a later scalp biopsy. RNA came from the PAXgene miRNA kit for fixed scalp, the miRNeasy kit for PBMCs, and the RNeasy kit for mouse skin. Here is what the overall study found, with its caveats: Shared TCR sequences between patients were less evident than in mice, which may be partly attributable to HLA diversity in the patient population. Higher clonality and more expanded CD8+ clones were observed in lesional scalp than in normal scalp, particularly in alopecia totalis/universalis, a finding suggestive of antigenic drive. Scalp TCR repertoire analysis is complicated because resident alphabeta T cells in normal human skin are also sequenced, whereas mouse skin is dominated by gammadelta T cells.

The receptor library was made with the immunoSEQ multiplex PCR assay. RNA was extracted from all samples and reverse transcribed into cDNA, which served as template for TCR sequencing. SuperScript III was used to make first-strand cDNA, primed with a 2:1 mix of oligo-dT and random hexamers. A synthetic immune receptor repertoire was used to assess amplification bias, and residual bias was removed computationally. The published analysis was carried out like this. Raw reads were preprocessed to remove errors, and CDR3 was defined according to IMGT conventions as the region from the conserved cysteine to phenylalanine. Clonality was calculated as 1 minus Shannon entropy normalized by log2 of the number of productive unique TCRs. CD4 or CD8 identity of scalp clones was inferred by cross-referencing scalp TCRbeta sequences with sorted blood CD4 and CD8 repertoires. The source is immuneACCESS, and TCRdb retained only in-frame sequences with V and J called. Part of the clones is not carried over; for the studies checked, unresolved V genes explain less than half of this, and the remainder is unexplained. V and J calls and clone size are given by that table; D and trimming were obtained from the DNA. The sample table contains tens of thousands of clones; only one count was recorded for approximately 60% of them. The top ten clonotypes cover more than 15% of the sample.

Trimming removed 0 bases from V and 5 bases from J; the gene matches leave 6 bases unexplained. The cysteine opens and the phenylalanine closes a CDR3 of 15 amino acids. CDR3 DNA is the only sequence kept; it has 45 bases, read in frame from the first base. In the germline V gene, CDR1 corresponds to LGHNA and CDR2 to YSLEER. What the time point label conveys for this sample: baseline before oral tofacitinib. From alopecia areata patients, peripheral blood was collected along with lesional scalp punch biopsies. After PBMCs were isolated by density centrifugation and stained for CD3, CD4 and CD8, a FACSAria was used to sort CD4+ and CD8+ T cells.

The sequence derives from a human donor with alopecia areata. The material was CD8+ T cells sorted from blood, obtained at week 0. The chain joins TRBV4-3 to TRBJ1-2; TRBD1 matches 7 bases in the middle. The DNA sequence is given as TGCGCCAGCAGCCAAGACCGGGACAGCGGATATGGCTACACCTTC. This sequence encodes CASSQDRDSGYGYTF.